Here is one TCR beta chain with its context. The data stem from a study of blood T cell repertoires in COVID-19. Background on the study: The origin of the acute and convalescent COVID-19 samples was the United States, Italy and Spain. PBMCs, B-cell-depleted T cells, or T cells provided the cDNA or gDNA that made up the material.

Germline-derived CDR1 and CDR2 are LGHNA and YSLEER. CDR3 length: 16 amino acids. Trimming removed 0 bases from V and 0 bases from J, with 9 bases in between. Data came from immunoSEQ multiplex PCR; TCRdb stores just in-frame clones and leaves some out. This sample has about 150,000 clones, with about 89% found just once. Sequences were obtained from peripheral blood. The origin of this receptor is a man in his fifties or sixties with acute or convalescent COVID-19. The V call is TRBV4-3, the J call TRBJ1-3; D possibly corresponds to TRBD1 (5 bases). The CDR3: CASSQDREGSGNTIYF. The CDR3 region has the DNA TGCGCCAGCAGCCAAGACAGGGAGGGCTCTGGAAACACCATATATTTT.